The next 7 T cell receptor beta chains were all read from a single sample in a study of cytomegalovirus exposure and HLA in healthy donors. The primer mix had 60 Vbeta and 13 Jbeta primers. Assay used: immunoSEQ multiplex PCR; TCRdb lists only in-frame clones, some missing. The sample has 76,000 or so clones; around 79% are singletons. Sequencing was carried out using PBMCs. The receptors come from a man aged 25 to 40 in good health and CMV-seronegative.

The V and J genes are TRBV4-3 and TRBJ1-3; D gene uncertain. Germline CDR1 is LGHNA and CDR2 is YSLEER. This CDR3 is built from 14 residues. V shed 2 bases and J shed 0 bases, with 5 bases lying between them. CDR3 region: CASSQMASGNTIYF. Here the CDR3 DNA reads TGCGCCAGCAGCCAAATGGCCTCTGGAAACACCATATATTTT.

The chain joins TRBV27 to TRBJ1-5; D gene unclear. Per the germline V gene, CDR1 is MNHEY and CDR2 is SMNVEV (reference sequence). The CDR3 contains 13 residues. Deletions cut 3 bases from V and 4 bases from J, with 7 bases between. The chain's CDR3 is CASSLRENQPQHF. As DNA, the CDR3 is TGTGCCAGCAGTTTGCGAGAGAATCAGCCCCAGCATTTT.

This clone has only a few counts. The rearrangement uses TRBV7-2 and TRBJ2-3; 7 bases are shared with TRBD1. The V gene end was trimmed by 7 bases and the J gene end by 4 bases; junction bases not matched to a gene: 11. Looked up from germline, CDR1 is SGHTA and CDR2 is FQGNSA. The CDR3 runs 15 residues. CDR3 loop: CASKGSQGWSDTQYF. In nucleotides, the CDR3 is TGTGCCAGCAAAGGCTCACAGGGGTGGTCAGATACGCAGTATTTT.

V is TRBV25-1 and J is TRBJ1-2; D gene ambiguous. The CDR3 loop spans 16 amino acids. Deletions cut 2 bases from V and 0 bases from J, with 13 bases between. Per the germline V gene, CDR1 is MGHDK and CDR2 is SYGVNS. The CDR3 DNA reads TGTGCCAGCAGTGAAGAGGACTCAACCGCTAACTATGGCTACACCTTC. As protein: CASSEEDSTANYGYTF.

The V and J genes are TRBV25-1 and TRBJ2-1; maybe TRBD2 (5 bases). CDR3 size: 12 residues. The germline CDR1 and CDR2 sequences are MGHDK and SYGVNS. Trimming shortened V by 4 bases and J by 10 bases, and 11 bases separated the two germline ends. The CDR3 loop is CASSATRREQFF. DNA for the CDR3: TGTGCCAGCAGTGCCACTAGAAGAGAGCAGTTCTTC.

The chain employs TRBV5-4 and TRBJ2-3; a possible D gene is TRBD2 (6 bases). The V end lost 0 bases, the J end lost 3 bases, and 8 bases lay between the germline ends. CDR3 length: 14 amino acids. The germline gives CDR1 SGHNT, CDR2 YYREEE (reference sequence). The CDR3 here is CASSLDRGTDTQYF. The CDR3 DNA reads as TGTGCCAGCAGCTTGGACCGGGGGACAGATACGCAGTATTTT. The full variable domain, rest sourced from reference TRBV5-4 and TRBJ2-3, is ETGVTQSPTHLIKTRGQQVTLRCSSQSGHNTVSWYQQALGQGPQFIFQYYREEENGRGNFPPRFSGLQFPNYSSELNVNALELDDSALYLCASSLDRGTDTQYFGPGTRLTVL.

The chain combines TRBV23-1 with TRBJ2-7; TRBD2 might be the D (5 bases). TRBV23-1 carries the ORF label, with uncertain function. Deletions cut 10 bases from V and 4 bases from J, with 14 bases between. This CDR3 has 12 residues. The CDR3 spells CANGVAWYEQYF. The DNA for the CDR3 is TGCGCCAATGGGGTAGCGTGGTACGAGCAGTACTTC.